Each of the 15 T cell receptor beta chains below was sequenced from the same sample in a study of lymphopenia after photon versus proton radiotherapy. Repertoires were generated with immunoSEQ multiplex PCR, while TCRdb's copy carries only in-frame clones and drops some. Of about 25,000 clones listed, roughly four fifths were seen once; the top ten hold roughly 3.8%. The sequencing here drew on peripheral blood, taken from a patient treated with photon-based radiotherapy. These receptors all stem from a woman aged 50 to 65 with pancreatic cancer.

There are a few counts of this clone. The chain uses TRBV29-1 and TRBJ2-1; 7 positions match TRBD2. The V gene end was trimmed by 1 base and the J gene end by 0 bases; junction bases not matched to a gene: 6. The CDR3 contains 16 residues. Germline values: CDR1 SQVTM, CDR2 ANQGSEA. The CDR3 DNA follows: TGCAGCGTTGAAGGGGGTTCTAGCGGCTCCTACAATGAGCAGTTCTTC. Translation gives CSVEGGSSGSYNEQFF.

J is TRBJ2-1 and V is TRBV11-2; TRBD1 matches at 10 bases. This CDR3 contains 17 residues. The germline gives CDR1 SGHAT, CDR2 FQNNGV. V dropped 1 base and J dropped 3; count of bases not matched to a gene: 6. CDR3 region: CASSLGIRTGGYNEQFF. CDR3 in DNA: TGTGCCAGCAGCTTAGGGATCCGGACAGGGGGCTACAATGAGCAGTTCTTC.

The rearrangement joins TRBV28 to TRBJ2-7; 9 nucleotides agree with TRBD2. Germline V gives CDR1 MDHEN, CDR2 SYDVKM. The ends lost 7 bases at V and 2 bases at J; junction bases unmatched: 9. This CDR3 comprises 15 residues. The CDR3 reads CASTPSAGGPYEQYF. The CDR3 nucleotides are TGTGCCAGCACCCCTTCAGCGGGAGGTCCCTACGAGCAGTACTTC.

The CDR3 loop reads CASSPRTSGRADTQYF. Here the CDR3 DNA reads TGTGCCAGCAGTCCACGGACTAGCGGGCGGGCAGATACGCAGTATTTT. This chain uses TRBV27 with TRBJ2-3; 11 bases agree with TRBD2. V shed 5 bases and J 4 bases; nucleotides not matched to a gene: 8. This CDR3 is built from 16 residues. Looked up from germline, CDR1 is MNHEY and CDR2 is SMNVEV (reference sequence).

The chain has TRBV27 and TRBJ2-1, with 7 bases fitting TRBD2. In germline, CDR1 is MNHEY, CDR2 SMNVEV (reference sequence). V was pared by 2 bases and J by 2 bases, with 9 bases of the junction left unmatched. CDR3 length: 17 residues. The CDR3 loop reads CASSLAVLAAAYNEQFF. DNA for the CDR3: TGTGCCAGCAGTTTAGCTGTGCTAGCGGCCGCCTACAATGAGCAGTTCTTC.

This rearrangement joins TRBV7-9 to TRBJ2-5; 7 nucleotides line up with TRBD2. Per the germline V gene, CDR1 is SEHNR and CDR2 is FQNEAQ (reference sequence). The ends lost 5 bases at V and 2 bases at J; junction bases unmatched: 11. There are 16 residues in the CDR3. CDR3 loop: CASSRTLAATQETQYF. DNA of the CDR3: TGTGCCAGCAGCCGAACTCTAGCGGCCACTCAAGAGACCCAGTACTTC.

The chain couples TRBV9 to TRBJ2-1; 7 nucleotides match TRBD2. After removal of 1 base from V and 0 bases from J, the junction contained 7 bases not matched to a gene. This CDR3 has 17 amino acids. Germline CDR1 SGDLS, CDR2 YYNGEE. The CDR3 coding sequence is TGTGCCAGCAGCGTATCCCGGACTAGTCGCTCCTACAATGAGCAGTTCTTC. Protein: CASSVSRTSRSYNEQFF.

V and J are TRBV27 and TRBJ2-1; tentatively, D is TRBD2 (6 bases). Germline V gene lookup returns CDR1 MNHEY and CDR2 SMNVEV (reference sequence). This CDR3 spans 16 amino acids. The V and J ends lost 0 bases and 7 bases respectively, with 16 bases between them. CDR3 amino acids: CASSLSGVEGRNEQFF. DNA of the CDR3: TGTGCCAGCAGTTTATCGGGGGTGGAGGGGAGAAATGAGCAGTTCTTC.

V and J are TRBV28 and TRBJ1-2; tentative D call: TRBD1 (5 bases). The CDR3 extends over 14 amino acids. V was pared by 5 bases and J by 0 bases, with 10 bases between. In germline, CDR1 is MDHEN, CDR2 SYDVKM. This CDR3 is CASSPPGTNYGYTF. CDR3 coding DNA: TGTGCCAGCAGTCCACCAGGGACTAACTATGGCTACACCTTC.

CDR3: CAWNRQGRMRNTEAFF. The CDR3 nucleotides are TGTGCCTGGAACAGACAGGGGAGGATGAGAAACACTGAAGCTTTCTTT. The V call is TRBV30, the J call TRBJ1-1; 8 positions agree with TRBD1. CDR1 and CDR2 (germline): GTSNPN, SVGIG (reference sequence). V was pared by 4 bases and J by 2 bases, with 12 bases of the junction left unmatched. This CDR3 has 16 residues.

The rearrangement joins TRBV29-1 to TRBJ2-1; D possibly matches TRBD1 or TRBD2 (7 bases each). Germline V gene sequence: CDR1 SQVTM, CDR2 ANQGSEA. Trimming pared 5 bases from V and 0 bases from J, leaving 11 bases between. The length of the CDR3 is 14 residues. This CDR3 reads CSVREGASYNEQFF. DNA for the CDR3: TGCAGCGTTAGGGAGGGGGCCTCCTACAATGAGCAGTTCTTC.

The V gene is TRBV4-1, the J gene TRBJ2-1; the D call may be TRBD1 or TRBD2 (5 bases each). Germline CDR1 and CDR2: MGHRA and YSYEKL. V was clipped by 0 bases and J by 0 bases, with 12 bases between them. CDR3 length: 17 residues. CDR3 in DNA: TGCGCCAGCAGCCAAGATCGGGGCGGTAGCTCCTACAATGAGCAGTTCTTC. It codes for CASSQDRGGSSYNEQFF.

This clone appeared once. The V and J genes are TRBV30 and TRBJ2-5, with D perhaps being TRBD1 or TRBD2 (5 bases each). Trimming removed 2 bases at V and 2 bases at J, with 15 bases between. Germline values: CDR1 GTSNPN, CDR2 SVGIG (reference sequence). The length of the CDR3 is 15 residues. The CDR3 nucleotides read TGTGCCTGGAGTCCAGGGACGGGGTTTCAAGAGACCCAGTACTTC. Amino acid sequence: CAWSPGTGFQETQYF.

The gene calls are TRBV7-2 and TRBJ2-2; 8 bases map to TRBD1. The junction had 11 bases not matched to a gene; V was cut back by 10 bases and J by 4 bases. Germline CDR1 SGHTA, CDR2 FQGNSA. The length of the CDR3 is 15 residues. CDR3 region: CATCPGQGGTGELFF. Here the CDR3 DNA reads TGTGCCACCTGCCCCGGACAGGGAGGCACCGGGGAGCTGTTTTTT.

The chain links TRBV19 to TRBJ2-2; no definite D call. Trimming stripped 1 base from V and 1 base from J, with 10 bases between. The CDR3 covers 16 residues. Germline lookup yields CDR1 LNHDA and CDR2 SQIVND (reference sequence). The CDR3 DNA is TGTGCCAGTAGTATAGTCCGGGCTTGGAACACCGGGGAGCTGTTTTTT. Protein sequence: CASSIVRAWNTGELFF.